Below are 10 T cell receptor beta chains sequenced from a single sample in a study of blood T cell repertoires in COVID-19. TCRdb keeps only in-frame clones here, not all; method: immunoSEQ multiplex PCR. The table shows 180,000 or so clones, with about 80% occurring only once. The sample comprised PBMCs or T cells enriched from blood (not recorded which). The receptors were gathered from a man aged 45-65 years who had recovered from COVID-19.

The CDR3 here is CATSRDPGDTIYF. The CDR3 DNA reads TGTGCCACCAGCAGAGATCCAGGGGACACCATATATTTT. The chain has TRBV15 and TRBJ1-3, with TRBD1 as a possible D gene (6 bases). From germline, CDR1 is LNHNV and CDR2 YYDKDF (reference sequence). CDR3 size: 13 residues. The germline V and J ends were trimmed by 0 bases and 8 bases, with 8 bases remaining between them.

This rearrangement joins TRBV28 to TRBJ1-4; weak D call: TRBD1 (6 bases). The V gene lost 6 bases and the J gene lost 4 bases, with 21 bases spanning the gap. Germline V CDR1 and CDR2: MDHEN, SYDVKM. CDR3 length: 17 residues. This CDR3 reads CASRGSTGTFDNEKLFF. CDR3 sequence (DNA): TGTGCCAGCAGGGGGAGTACCGGGACATTCGATAATGAAAAACTGTTTTTT.

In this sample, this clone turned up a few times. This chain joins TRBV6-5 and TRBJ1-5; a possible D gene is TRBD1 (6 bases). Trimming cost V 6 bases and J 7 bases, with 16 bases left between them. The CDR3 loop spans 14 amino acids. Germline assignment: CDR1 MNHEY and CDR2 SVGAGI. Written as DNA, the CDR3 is TGTGCCAGCAGCCCCCTGGGGGCGCGACAGCCCCAGCATTTT. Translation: CASSPLGARQPQHF.

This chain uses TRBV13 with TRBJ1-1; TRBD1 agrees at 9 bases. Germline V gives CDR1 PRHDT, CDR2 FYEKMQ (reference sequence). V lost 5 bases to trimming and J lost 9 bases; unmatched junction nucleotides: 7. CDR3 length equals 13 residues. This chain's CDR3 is CASSGDRAGKAFF. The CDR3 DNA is TGTGCCAGCAGCGGGGACAGGGCAGGAAAAGCTTTCTTT.

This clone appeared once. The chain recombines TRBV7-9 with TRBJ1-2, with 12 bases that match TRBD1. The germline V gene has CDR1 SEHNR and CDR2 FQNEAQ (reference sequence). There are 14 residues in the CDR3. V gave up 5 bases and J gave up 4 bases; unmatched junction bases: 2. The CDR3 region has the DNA TGTGCCAGCAGCGGGACAGGGGGCGGCTATGGCTACACCTTC. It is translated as CASSGTGGGYGYTF.

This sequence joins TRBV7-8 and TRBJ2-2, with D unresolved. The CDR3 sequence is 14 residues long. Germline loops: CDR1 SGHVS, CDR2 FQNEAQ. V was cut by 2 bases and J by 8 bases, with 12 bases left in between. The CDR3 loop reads CASSLKKASGELFF. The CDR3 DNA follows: TGTGCCAGCAGCTTAAAAAAAGCGTCAGGGGAGCTGTTTTTT.

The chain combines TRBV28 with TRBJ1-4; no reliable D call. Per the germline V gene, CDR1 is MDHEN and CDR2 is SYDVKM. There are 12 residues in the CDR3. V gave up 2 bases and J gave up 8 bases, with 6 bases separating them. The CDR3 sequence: CASSLGTEKLFF. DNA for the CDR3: TGTGCCAGCAGTTTAGGCACCGAAAAACTGTTTTTT.

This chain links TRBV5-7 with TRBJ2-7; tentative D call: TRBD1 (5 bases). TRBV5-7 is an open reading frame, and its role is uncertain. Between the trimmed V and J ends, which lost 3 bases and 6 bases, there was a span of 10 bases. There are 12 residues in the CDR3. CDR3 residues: CASSSVGLEQYF. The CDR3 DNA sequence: TGTGCCAGCAGCTCCGTGGGGCTCGAGCAGTACTTC.

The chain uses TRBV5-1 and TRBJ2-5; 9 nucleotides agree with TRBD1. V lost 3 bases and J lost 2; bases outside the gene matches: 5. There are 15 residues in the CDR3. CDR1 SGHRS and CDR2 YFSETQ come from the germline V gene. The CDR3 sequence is CASSSRDRVQETQYF. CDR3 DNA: TGCGCCAGCAGCTCCCGGGACAGGGTACAAGAGACCCAGTACTTC. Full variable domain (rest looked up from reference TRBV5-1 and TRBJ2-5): KAGVTQTPRYLIKTRGQQVTLSCSPISGHRSVSWYQQTPGQGLQFLFEYFSETQRNKGNFPGRFSGRQFSNSRSEMNVSTLELGDSALYLCASSSRDRVQETQYFGPGTRLLVL.

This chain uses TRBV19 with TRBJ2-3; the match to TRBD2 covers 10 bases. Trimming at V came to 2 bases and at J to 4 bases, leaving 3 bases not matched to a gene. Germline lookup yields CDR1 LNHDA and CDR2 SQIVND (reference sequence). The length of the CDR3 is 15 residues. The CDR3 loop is CASSIKRGGPDTQYF. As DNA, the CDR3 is TGTGCCAGTAGTATAAAGCGGGGGGGCCCAGATACGCAGTATTTT.